A selection of T cell receptor beta chains follows, all from one sample in a study of cytomegalovirus exposure and HLA in healthy donors. Measured with immunoSEQ multiplex PCR; TCRdb has only the in-frame clones, and not every one. The sample gives about 110,000 clones, around four fifths of which show up once; roughly 8% is in the top ten. The specimen was PBMCs. These receptors were taken from a man aged 25 to 40 in good health and CMV-seronegative. The CDR3 runs from the conserved cysteine through the conserved F or W. D genes are given only for firm matches. Some rows mark clone size as missing; the rest say once, few, many or name a class of expanded clone.

clone_size j_call v_call d_call cdr3_aa cdr3_nt
- TRBJ2-5 TRBV7-9 TRBD1 CASGTGGETQYF TGTGCCTCCGGGACAGGGGGGGAGACCCAGTACTTC
- TRBJ1-1 TRBV11-2 TRBD1 CASSPQGQNTEAFF TGTGCCAGCAGCCCACAGGGGCAGAACACTGAAGCTTTCTTT
- TRBJ2-1 TRBV5-4 TRBD2 CASSVTGLAGNEQFF TGTGCCAGCAGCGTAACCGGACTAGCCGGGAATGAGCAGTTCTTC
few TRBJ2-7 TRBV18 TRBD2 CASSPGSRASGSLEQYF TGTGCCAGCTCACCAGGCTCGAGAGCTAGCGGGAGCCTCGAGCAGTACTTC
- TRBJ2-7 TRBV7-9 TRBD2 CASSLTGGGEQYF TGTGCCAGCAGTTTAACGGGGGGAGGCGAGCAGTACTTC
- TRBJ2-1 TRBV6-6 TRBD2 CASIPVSGERYNEQFF TGTGCCAGCATCCCCGTTAGCGGGGAACGCTACAATGAGCAGTTCTTC
- TRBJ1-1 TRBV5-1 - CASSSWGPNTEAFF TGCGCCAGCAGCTCATGGGGGCCGAACACTGAAGCTTTCTTT
- TRBJ2-7 TRBV9 - CASSGYNDYEQYF TGTGCCAGCAGCGGGTACAACGACTACGAGCAGTACTTC
- TRBJ1-4 TRBV29-1 TRBD1 CSVAGTGDEKLFF TGCAGCGTTGCAGGGACAGGGGATGAAAAACTGTTTTTT
- TRBJ2-7 TRBV10-3 TRBD1 CAISVGGTGGTYGQYF TGTGCCATCAGTGTGGGCGGGACAGGGGGTACCTACGGGCAGTACTTC
- TRBJ1-2 TRBV6-5 - CASRETTGNGYTF TGTGCCAGCAGGGAGACTACAGGGAATGGCTACACCTTC
- TRBJ2-5 TRBV5-1 TRBD1 CASSSTGGIETQYF TGCGCCAGCAGCTCAACAGGGGGCATAGAGACCCAGTACTTC
once TRBJ2-1 TRBV5-6 - CASSLVGRSNEQFF TGTGCCAGCAGCTTAGTCGGAAGGAGCAATGAGCAGTTCTTC
- TRBJ2-3 TRBV11-3 TRBD2 CASSPRWTSGEDWDTQYF TGTGCCAGCAGCCCTAGATGGACTAGCGGGGAGGATTGGGATACGCAGTATTTT
- TRBJ1-4 TRBV6-1 - CASSDQAATTNEKLFF TGTGCCAGCAGTGATCAAGCGGCCACAACTAATGAAAAACTGTTTTTT
once TRBJ2-3 TRBV5-1 - CASSLSGPSTDTQYF TGCGCCAGCAGTTTGTCAGGCCCTAGCACAGATACGCAGTATTTT
- TRBJ2-3 TRBV7-9 TRBD2 CASSQGGLALRTDTQYF TGTGCCAGCAGCCAAGGAGGACTAGCGTTGCGCACAGATACGCAGTATTTT
- TRBJ2-3 TRBV7-7 - CASSLGTGADTQYF TGTGCCAGCAGCTTAGGGACTGGCGCAGATACGCAGTATTTT
once TRBJ1-5 TRBV19 TRBD1 CASSGTGGSDQPQHF TGTGCCAGCTCCGGGACAGGGGGCTCGGATCAGCCCCAGCATTTT
- TRBJ1-2 TRBV10-3 - CAISDWEGYGYTF TGTGCCATCAGTGATTGGGAGGGCTATGGCTACACCTTC
- TRBJ1-2 TRBV19 TRBD1 CASSIQGGHYGYTF TGTGCCAGTAGTATACAGGGGGGACACTATGGCTACACCTTC
- TRBJ2-3 TRBV5-5 TRBD1 CASSLGQGSTDTQYF TGTGCCAGCAGCTTGGGACAGGGAAGCACAGATACGCAGTATTTT
few TRBJ1-2 TRBV9 - CASTLGTLGNYGYTF TGTGCCAGCACATTAGGAACATTGGGCAACTATGGCTACACCTTC
- TRBJ2-2 TRBV9 - CASSTLGTGELFF TGTGCCAGCAGCACCCTCGGGACCGGGGAGCTGTTTTTT
- TRBJ2-3 TRBV5-6 - CASSLGQTGTDTQYF TGTGCCAGCAGCTTGGGACAGACGGGTACAGATACGCAGTATTTT
- TRBJ2-7 TRBV10-2 - CASSEGETYEQYF TGCGCCAGCAGTGAGGGGGAGACCTACGAGCAGTACTTC
once TRBJ2-7 TRBV28 - CASTQPGDSYEQYF TGTGCCAGCACTCAACCGGGTGACTCCTACGAGCAGTACTTC
- TRBJ2-7 TRBV4-1 TRBD2 CASSRQAGAGDEQYF TGCGCCAGCAGCCGTCAAGCGGGAGCAGGTGACGAGCAGTACTTC
few TRBJ1-1 TRBV5-1 - CASSLGQGGTEAFF TGCGCCAGCAGCTTGGGGCAGGGCGGCACTGAAGCTTTCTTT
- TRBJ2-7 TRBV15 TRBD1 CATSRARDRSYEQYF TGTGCCACCAGCAGAGCTAGGGACAGAAGCTACGAGCAGTACTTC
- TRBJ2-1 TRBV28 TRBD2 CASTRPGLANNEQFF TGTGCCAGCACCCGACCGGGACTAGCGAACAATGAGCAGTTCTTC
- TRBJ1-6 TRBV7-2 - CASSLGGDSPLHF TGTGCCAGCAGCCTAGGAGGCGATTCACCCCTCCACTTT
- TRBJ1-1 TRBV28 - CASTQNRENTEAFF TGTGCCAGCACCCAAAACAGGGAAAACACTGAAGCTTTCTTT
- TRBJ2-7 TRBV5-6 TRBD1 CASSLGQGPYEQYF TGTGCCAGCAGCCTAGGACAGGGTCCCTACGAGCAGTACTTC
- TRBJ2-2 TRBV14 - CASSQGLSGTGELFF TGTGCCAGCAGCCAGGGACTTTCGGGGACCGGGGAGCTGTTTTTT
- TRBJ1-1 TRBV5-5 TRBD1 CASSTAGGTEAFF TGTGCCAGCAGCACAGCAGGGGGCACTGAAGCTTTCTTT
- TRBJ1-2 TRBV7-9 - CSSSLTQLGAKDGYTF TGTTCCAGCAGCTTAACCCAGTTGGGGGCGAAGGATGGCTACACCTTC
- TRBJ1-4 TRBV2 TRBD1 CASRGGRTGRATNEKLFF TGTGCCAGCAGGGGGGGAAGGACAGGGCGAGCAACTAATGAAAAACTGTTTTTT
- TRBJ2-6 TRBV19 TRBD1 CASSIDRAGANVLTF TGTGCCAGTAGTATCGACAGGGCCGGGGCCAACGTCCTGACTTTC
- TRBJ2-1 TRBV5-1 TRBD2 CASTFAGGGSPYNEQFF TGCGCCAGCACCTTTGCGGGGGGCGGAAGTCCCTACAATGAGCAGTTCTTC
- TRBJ1-3 TRBV30 - CAWSGSRAENTIYF TGTGCCTGGAGTGGGAGCAGGGCGGAAAACACCATATATTTT
- TRBJ2-2 TRBV5-1 TRBD2 CASSTSTSGGNTGELFF TGCGCCAGCAGCACCTCGACTAGCGGAGGGAACACCGGGGAGCTGTTTTTT
- TRBJ2-4 TRBV7-2 - CASSPPSGNIQYF TGTGCCAGCAGCCCCCCGAGCGGGAACATTCAGTACTTC
- TRBJ2-7 TRBV11-2 TRBD2 CASSFSLAGSYEQYF TGTGCCAGCAGCTTCTCACTAGCGGGCAGCTACGAGCAGTACTTC
- TRBJ2-7 TRBV10-3 - CAISEQGYEQYF TGTGCCATCAGTGAGCAGGGATACGAGCAGTACTTC
few TRBJ1-1 TRBV28 TRBD1 CASSPSWTGAAMNTEAFF TGTGCCAGCAGCCCCTCGTGGACAGGAGCGGCGATGAACACTGAAGCTTTCTTT